The next 18 T cell receptor beta chains were all read from a single sample in a study of OX40 agonist ivuxolimab in advanced cancers. The table came from immunoSEQ multiplex PCR; TCRdb's copy has only in-frame clones and leaves some out. This sample yields around 15,000 clones, of which about 85% are seen a single time; 10% to 15% belongs to the top ten. Source: CD4+ or CD8+ T cells sorted from blood, taken in a trial of the OX40 agonist ivuxolimab. The receptors were sampled from an adult with an advanced solid tumor such as melanoma, head and neck, liver or kidney cancer.

The chain recombines TRBV7-3 with TRBJ1-2, with D maybe TRBD1 (5 bases). Germline-derived CDR1 and CDR2 are SGHTA and FQGTGA. The CDR3 is 13 amino acids. The ends were cut back, 5 bases at V and 4 bases at J, with 11 bases in the middle. DNA for the CDR3: TGTGCCAGCAGCCGGGGACCCAGCTATGGCTACACCTTC. It codes for CASSRGPSYGYTF.

The rearrangement joins TRBV27 to TRBJ2-1; D gene unclear. CDR1 MNHEY and CDR2 SMNVEV come from the germline V gene (reference sequence). The CDR3 contains 13 residues. The ends were cut back, 3 bases at V and 0 bases at J, with 3 bases in the middle. CDR3 DNA sequence: TGTGCCAGCAGTTTCCTCTCCTACAATGAGCAGTTCTTC. Its protein is CASSFLSYNEQFF.

The V and J genes are TRBV6-5 and TRBJ2-7; 7 bases agree with TRBD1. Trimming removed 8 bases from V and 6 bases from J; junction bases left unmatched: 10. CDR3 length equals 13 residues. Germline CDR1 reads MNHEY; CDR2 reads SVGAGI. The chain's CDR3 is CASGPGQQTEQYF. The CDR3 region has the DNA TGTGCCAGCGGACCGGGACAGCAAACCGAGCAGTACTTC.

About this clone: In the same sample, other DNA sequences code for this CDR3. As DNA, the CDR3 is TGTGCCAGCAGTCGTGGGCCTTCCTACGAGCAGTACTTC. As protein: CASSRGPSYEQYF. The V gene is TRBV27, the J gene TRBJ2-7; D remains unclear. The germline V gene has CDR1 MNHEY and CDR2 SMNVEV (reference sequence). The CDR3 extends over 13 amino acids. Between the trimmed V and J ends, which lost 5 bases and 1 base, there was a span of 9 bases.

The rearrangement uses TRBV27 and TRBJ2-2; D not resolved. The V gene's germline CDR1 is MNHEY and CDR2 SMNVEV (reference sequence). The CDR3 runs to 13 residues. The ends were cut back, 7 bases at V and 6 bases at J, with 12 bases in the middle. DNA for the CDR3: TGTGCCAGCACGCGAGTGAGTTCCGGGGAGCTGTTTTTT. This encodes CASTRVSSGELFF.

This rearrangement joins TRBV27 to TRBJ1-5; D unresolved. The CDR3 covers 13 residues. V shed 8 bases and J shed 6 bases, with 14 bases lying between them. Per germline, CDR1 MNHEY and CDR2 SMNVEV (reference sequence). CDR3 coding DNA: TGTGCCAGCTGGGGAGACAAAGGTCAGCCCCAGCATTTT. This encodes CASWGDKGQPQHF.

This rearrangement joins TRBV28 to TRBJ2-2; D is perhaps TRBD1 (6 bases). V lost 2 bases, J lost 5 bases, and 9 bases lay in between. This CDR3 comprises 14 residues. Germline CDR1 is MDHEN and CDR2 is SYDVKM. CDR3 nucleotide sequence: TGTGCCAGCAGTTTACAGGGGAGAACCGGGGAGCTGTTTTTT. Its protein is CASSLQGRTGELFF.

The V call is TRBV4-3, the J call TRBJ2-3; maybe TRBD1 (6 bases). CDR3 length: 17 amino acids. In germline, CDR1 is LGHNA, CDR2 YSLEER. The V and J ends lost 0 bases and 2 bases respectively, with 15 bases between them. CDR3 in amino acids: CASSQEPGTRPTDTQYF. CDR3 DNA sequence: TGCGCCAGCAGCCAAGAACCGGGGACAAGACCCACAGATACGCAGTATTTT.

The genes are TRBV6-5 and TRBJ2-5, with TRBD1 identical over 10 bases. After removal of 2 bases from V and 9 bases from J, the junction contained 6 bases not matched to a gene. The CDR3 covers 14 residues. Per germline, CDR1 MNHEY and CDR2 SVGAGI. For the CDR3, the DNA is TGTGCCAGCAGTTACGGGACAGGGGTGTTGTCCCAGTACTTC. It translates to CASSYGTGVLSQYF.

This clone was recorded once. This chain connects TRBV5-6 to TRBJ2-5, with no clear D. Germline CDR1 reads SGHDT; CDR2 reads YYEEEE. This CDR3 has 13 amino acids. Trimming cost V 1 base and J 3 bases, with 7 bases left between them. CDR3: CASSLFTKETQYF. The CDR3 region has the DNA TGTGCCAGCAGCTTGTTCACTAAAGAGACCCAGTACTTC.

Here the CDR3 DNA reads TGTGCCAGCAGCGGACCGGGACAGGAAATTTCCCCATTTTACGAGCAGTACTTC. This translates into CASSGPGQEISPFYEQYF. The V and J genes are TRBV11-2 and TRBJ2-7; 8 nucleotides align to TRBD1. CDR3 length: 18 residues. The germline gives CDR1 SGHAT, CDR2 FQNNGV. The V gene end was trimmed by 5 bases and the J gene end by 4 bases; junction bases not matched to a gene: 19. The full variable domain, in which reference TRBV11-2 and TRBJ2-7 provide the parts outside the CDR3, is EAGVAQSPRYKIIEKRQSVAFWCNPISGHATLYWYQQILGQGPKLLIQFQNNGVVDDSQLPKDRFSAERLKGVDSTLKIQPAKLEDSAVYLCASSGPGQEISPFYEQYFGPGTRLTVT.

This clone was recorded only once. This chain links TRBV27 with TRBJ2-1, with D maybe TRBD2 (6 bases). Trimming shortened V by 7 bases and J by 6 bases, and 16 bases separated the two germline ends. Germline CDR1 is MNHEY and CDR2 is SMNVEV (reference sequence). The CDR3 has 14 amino acids. The CDR3 nucleotides are TGTGCCAGCACCCATTCGGTAGCGGCCAATGAGCAGTTCTTC. It translates to CASTHSVAANEQFF.

The chain joins TRBV11-1 to TRBJ2-1; possibly TRBD1 for D (6 bases). This CDR3 is 16 amino acids long. V lost 5 bases and J lost 5, with 19 bases in between. Germline loops: CDR1 SGHAT, CDR2 FQDESV (reference sequence). CDR3 sequence (DNA): TGTGCCAGCAGCATAACCGACGGGACACGTCACAATGAGCAGTTCTTC. Translated, it gives CASSITDGTRHNEQFF. Full variable domain (missing parts from reference TRBV11-1 and TRBJ2-1): EAEVAQSPRYKITEKSQAVAFWCDPISGHATLYWYRQILGQGPELLVQFQDESVVDDSQLPKDRFSAERLKGVDSTLKIQPAELGDSAMYLCASSITDGTRHNEQFFGPGTRLTVL.

V gene TRBV4-2 combines with J gene TRBJ2-1; tentatively, D is TRBD1 (6 bases). This CDR3 is 15 amino acids long. Germline V lookup: CDR1 LGHNA, CDR2 YNFKEQ. V was cut by 1 base and J by 4 bases, with 11 bases left in between. The CDR3 is CASSQVWTAYNEQFF. The CDR3, as DNA: TGTGCCAGCAGCCAAGTTTGGACAGCTTACAATGAGCAGTTCTTC.

The chain uses TRBV6-1 and TRBJ2-1, with D maybe TRBD2 (5 bases). From germline, CDR1 is MNHNS and CDR2 SASEGT. This CDR3 comprises 15 residues. V was clipped by 4 bases and J by 8 bases, with 18 bases between them. The CDR3 sequence is CASSVETNGPDEQFF. CDR3 DNA: TGTGCCAGCAGTGTCGAGACTAATGGGCCCGATGAGCAGTTCTTC.

In nucleotides, the CDR3 is TGTGCCAGCAGTTCAAGACAGGGCTTCAGCTCCTATAATTCACCCCTCCACTTT. This codes for CASSSRQGFSSYNSPLHF. The gene calls are TRBV28 and TRBJ1-6; 7 bases align to TRBD1. This CDR3 contains 18 residues. Germline CDR1 reads MDHEN; CDR2 reads SYDVKM. Trimming at V came to 4 bases and at J to 0 bases, leaving 9 bases not matched to a gene.

This chain uses TRBV9 with TRBJ2-2, with D perhaps matching TRBD2 (6 bases). The CDR3 contains 15 residues. Germline CDR1 and CDR2: SGDLS and YYNGEE. Trimming cost V 0 bases and J 4 bases, with 10 bases left between them. The CDR3 DNA is TGTGCCAGCAGCGTAGAGGGACTTGGCACCGGGGAGCTGTTTTTT. Translating gives CASSVEGLGTGELFF.

This chain uses TRBV19 with TRBJ2-3; 8 bases line up with TRBD1. This CDR3 contains 15 residues. Germline lookup yields CDR1 LNHDA and CDR2 SQIVND (reference sequence). Unmatched junction bases numbered 7, after V lost 3 bases and J lost 5 bases. CDR3: CASSIRDRSGDTQYF. In nucleotides, the CDR3 is TGTGCCAGTAGTATCAGGGACAGGTCGGGAGATACGCAGTATTTT.